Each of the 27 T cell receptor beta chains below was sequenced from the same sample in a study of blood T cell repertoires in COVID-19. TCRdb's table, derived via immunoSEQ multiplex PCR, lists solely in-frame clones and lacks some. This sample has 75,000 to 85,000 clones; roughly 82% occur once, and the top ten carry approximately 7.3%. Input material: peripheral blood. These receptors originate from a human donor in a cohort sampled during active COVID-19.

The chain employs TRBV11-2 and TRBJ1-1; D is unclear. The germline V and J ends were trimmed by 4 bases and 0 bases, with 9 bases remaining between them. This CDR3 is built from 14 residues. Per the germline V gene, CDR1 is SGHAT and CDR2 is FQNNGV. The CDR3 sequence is CASSYRSMNTEAFF. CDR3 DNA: TGTGCCAGCAGCTACAGATCCATGAACACTGAAGCTTTCTTT.

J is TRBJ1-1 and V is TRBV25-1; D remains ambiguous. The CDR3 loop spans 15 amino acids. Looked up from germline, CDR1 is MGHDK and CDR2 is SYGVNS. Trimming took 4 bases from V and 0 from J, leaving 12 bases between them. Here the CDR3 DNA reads TGTGCCAGCAGTGTCGGAGGCAGCATGAACACTGAAGCTTTCTTT. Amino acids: CASSVGGSMNTEAFF.

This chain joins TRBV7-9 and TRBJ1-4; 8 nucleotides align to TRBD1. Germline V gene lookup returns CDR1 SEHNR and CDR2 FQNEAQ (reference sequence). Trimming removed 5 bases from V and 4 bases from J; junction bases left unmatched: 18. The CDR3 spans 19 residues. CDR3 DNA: TGTGCCAGCAGCAGGTTCCGGGACAGGTTGGCTTATGGTAATGAAAAACTGTTTTTT. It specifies CASSRFRDRLAYGNEKLFF.

The CDR3 is CASSPRGLPYEQYF. The CDR3 DNA sequence: TGCGCCAGCAGCCCCAGGGGTCTACCCTACGAGCAGTACTTC. The chain couples TRBV5-1 to TRBJ2-7; perhaps TRBD1 as D (6 bases). The germline V gene has CDR1 SGHRS and CDR2 YFSETQ. V lost 4 bases and J 2 bases, leaving 13 bases between the germline ends. The CDR3 length is 14 residues.

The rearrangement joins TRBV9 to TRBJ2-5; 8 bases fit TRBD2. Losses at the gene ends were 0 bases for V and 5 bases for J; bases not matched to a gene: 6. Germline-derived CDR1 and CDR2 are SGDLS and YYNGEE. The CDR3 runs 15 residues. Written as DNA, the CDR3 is TGTGCCAGCAGCGTAGATGGTAGCGGGGTCGAGACCCAGTACTTC. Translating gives CASSVDGSGVETQYF.

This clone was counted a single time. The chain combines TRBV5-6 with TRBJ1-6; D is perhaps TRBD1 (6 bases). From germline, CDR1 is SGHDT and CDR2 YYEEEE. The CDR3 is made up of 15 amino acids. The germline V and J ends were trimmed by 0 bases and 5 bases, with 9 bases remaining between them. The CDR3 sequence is CASSLADRDNSPLHF. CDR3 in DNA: TGTGCCAGCAGCTTGGCGGACAGAGATAATTCACCCCTCCACTTT.

CDR3: CASSRASGQPQHF. The CDR3, as DNA: TGTGCCAGCAGCAGGGCCTCGGGTCAGCCCCAGCATTTT. This chain links TRBV6-5 with TRBJ1-5, with D possibly being TRBD1 (5 bases). CDR3 length: 13 residues. Between the trimmed V and J ends, which lost 6 bases and 6 bases, there was a span of 12 bases. CDR1 and CDR2 from the germline V gene are MNHEY and SVGAGI.

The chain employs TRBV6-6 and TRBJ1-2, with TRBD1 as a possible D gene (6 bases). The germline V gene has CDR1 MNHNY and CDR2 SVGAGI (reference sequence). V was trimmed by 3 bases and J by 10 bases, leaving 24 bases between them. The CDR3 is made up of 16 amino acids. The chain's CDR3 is CASSYSDSSLTPFYTF. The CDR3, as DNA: TGTGCCAGCAGTTATTCGGACAGCTCCTTGACCCCTTTCTACACCTTC.

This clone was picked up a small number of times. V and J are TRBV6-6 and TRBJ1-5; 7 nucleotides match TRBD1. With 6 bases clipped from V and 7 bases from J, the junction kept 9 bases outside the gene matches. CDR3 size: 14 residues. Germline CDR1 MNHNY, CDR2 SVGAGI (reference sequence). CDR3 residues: CASRPDRVEQPQHF. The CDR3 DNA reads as TGTGCCAGCAGACCTGACAGGGTAGAACAGCCCCAGCATTTT.

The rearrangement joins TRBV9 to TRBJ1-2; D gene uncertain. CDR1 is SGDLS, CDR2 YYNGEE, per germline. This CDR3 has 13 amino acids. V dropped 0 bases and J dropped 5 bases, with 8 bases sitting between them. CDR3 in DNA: TGTGCCAGCAGCGTAGTCGAGGGATATGGCTACACCTTC. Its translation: CASSVVEGYGYTF. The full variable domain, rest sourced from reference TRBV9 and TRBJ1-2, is DSGVTQTPKHLITATGQRVTLRCSPRSGDLSVYWYQQSLDQGLQFLIQYYNGEERAKGNILERFSAQQFPDLHSELNLSSLELGDSALYFCASSVVEGYGYTFGSGTRLTVV.

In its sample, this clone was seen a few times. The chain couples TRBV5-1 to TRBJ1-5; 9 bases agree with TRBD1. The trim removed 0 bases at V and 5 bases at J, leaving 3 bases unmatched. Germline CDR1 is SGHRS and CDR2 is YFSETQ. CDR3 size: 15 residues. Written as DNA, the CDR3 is TGCGCCAGCAGCTTGGGGGACAGGGCGGATCAGCCCCAGCATTTT. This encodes CASSLGDRADQPQHF.

The CDR3 DNA follows: TGTGCCAGTCAATGGGGCCAGGGGCCTCCCTCTGGGGCCAACGTCCTGACTTTC. It yields the protein CASQWGQGPPSGANVLTF. The chain combines TRBV19 with TRBJ2-6; perhaps TRBD1 as D (6 bases). Germline CDR1 reads LNHDA; CDR2 reads SQIVND (reference sequence). CDR3 length: 18 amino acids. Trimming pared 8 bases from V and 0 bases from J, leaving 20 bases between.

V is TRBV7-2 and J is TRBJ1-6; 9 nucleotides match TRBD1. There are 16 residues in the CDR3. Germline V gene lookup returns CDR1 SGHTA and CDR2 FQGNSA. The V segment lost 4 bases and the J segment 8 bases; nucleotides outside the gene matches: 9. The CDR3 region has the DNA TGTGCCAGCAGCTACTTCCCGGGACAGGGATATTCACCCCTCCACTTT. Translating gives CASSYFPGQGYSPLHF. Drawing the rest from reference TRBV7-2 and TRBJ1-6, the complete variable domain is GAGVSQSPSNKVTEKGKDVELRCDPISGHTALYWYRQSLGQGLEFLIYFQGNSAPDKSGLPSDRFSAERTGGSVSTLTIQRTQQEDSAVYLCASSYFPGQGYSPLHFGNGTRLTVT.

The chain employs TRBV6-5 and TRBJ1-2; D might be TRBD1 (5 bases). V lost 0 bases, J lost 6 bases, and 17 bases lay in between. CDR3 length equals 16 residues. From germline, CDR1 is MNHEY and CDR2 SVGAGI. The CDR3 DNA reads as TGTGCCAGCAGTTACTCGCCACATAGGACACCGAATGGCTACACCTTC. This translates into CASSYSPHRTPNGYTF.

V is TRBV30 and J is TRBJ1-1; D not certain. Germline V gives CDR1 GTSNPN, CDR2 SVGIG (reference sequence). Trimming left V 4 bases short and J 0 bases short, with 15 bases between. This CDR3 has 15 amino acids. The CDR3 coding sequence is TGTGCCTGGACTCGGCGGGGAAAACTGAACACTGAAGCTTTCTTT. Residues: CAWTRRGKLNTEAFF.

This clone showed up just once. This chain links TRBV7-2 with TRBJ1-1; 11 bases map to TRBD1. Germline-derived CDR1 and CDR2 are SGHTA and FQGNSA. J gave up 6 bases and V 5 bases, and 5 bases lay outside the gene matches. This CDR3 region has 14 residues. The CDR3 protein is CASSLGQGAAEAFF. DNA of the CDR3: TGTGCCAGCAGCCTCGGACAGGGGGCCGCTGAAGCTTTCTTT. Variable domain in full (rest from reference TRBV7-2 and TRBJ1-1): GAGVSQSPSNKVTEKGKDVELRCDPISGHTALYWYRQSLGQGLEFLIYFQGNSAPDKSGLPSDRFSAERTGGSVSTLTIQRTQQEDSAVYLCASSLGQGAAEAFFGQGTRLTVV.

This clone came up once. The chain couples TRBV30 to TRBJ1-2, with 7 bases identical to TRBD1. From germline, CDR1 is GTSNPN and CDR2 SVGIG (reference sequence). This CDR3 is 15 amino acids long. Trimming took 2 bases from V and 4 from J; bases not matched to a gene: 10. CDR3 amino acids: CAWSHRQGYIYGYTF. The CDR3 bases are TGTGCCTGGAGTCATCGACAGGGTTATATCTATGGCTACACCTTC.

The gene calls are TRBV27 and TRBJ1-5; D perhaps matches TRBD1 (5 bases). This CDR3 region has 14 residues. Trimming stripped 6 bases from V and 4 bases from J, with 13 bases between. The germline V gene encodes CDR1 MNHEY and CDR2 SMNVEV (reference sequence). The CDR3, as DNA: TGTGCCAGCAGAGAGAGGAGGGGAAATCAGCCCCAGCATTTT. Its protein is CASRERRGNQPQHF.

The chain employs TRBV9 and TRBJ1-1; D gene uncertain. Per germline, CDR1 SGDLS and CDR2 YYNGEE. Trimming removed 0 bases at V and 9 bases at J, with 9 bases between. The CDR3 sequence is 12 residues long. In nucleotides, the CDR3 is TGTGCCAGCAGCGTAGTTGGGCAGAAAGCTTTCTTT. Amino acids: CASSVVGQKAFF.

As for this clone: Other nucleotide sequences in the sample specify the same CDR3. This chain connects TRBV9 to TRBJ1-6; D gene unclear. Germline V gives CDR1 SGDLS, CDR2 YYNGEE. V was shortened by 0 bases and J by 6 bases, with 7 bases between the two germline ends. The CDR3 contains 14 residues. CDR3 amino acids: CASSVGGSNSPLHF. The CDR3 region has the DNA TGTGCCAGCAGCGTAGGAGGGTCTAATTCACCCCTCCACTTT.

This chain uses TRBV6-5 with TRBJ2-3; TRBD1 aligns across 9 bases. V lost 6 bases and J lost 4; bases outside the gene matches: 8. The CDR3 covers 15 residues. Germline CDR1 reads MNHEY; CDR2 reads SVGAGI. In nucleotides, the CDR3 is TGTGCCAGCAGCTCCCGGGACAGGGCCTCAGATACGCAGTATTTT. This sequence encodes CASSSRDRASDTQYF.

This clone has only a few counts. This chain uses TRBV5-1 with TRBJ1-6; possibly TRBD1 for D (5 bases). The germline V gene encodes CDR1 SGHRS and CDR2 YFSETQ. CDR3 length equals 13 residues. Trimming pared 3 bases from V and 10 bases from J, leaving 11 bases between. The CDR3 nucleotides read TGCGCCAGCAGCTGGGGGGAGGACTCACCCCTCCACTTT. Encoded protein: CASSWGEDSPLHF. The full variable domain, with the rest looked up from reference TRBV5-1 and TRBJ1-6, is KAGVTQTPRYLIKTRGQQVTLSCSPISGHRSVSWYQQTPGQGLQFLFEYFSETQRNKGNFPGRFSGRQFSNSRSEMNVSTLELGDSALYLCASSWGEDSPLHFGNGTRLTVT.

CDR3 sequence: CASSVVQGGYGYTF. As DNA, the CDR3 is TGTGCCAGCAGCGTAGTCCAGGGAGGCTATGGCTACACCTTC. The chain employs TRBV9 and TRBJ1-2; possibly TRBD1 for D (5 bases). V was pared by 0 bases and J by 4 bases, with 10 bases between. In germline, CDR1 is SGDLS, CDR2 YYNGEE. The CDR3 totals 14 residues. The variable domain in full, with the rest retrieved from reference TRBV9 and TRBJ1-2, is DSGVTQTPKHLITATGQRVTLRCSPRSGDLSVYWYQQSLDQGLQFLIQYYNGEERAKGNILERFSAQQFPDLHSELNLSSLELGDSALYFCASSVVQGGYGYTFGSGTRLTVV.

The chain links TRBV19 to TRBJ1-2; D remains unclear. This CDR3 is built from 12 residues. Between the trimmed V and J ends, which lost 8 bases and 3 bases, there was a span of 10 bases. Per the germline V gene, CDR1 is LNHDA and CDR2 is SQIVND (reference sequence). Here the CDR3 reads CASARRDYGYTF. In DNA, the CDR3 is TGTGCCAGTGCCCGGCGGGACTATGGCTACACCTTC.

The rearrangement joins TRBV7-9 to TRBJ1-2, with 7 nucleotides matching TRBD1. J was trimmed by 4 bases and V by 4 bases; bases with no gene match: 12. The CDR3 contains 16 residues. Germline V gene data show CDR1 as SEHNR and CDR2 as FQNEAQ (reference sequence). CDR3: CASSYKTGVKGYGYTF. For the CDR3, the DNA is TGTGCCAGCAGCTATAAAACAGGGGTAAAGGGCTATGGCTACACCTTC.

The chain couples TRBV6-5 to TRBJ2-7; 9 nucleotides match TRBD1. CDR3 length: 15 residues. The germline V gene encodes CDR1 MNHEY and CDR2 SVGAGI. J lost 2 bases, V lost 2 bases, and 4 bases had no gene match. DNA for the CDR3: TGTGCCAGCAGTTACGGGGACAGGGCGACCTACGAGCAGTACTTC. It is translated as CASSYGDRATYEQYF.

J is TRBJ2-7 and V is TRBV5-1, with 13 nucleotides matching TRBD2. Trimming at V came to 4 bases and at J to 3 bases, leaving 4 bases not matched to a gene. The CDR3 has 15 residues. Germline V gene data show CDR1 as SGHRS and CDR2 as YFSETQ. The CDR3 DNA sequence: TGCGCCAGCAGCCGGACTAGCGGGGGCTTCTACGAGCAGTACTTC. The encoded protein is CASSRTSGGFYEQYF. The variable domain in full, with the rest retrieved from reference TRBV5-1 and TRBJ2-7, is KAGVTQTPRYLIKTRGQQVTLSCSPISGHRSVSWYQQTPGQGLQFLFEYFSETQRNKGNFPGRFSGRQFSNSRSEMNVSTLELGDSALYLCASSRTSGGFYEQYFGPGTRLTVT.